The sequence of this T cell receptor (beta chain) was determined in a study of blood T cell repertoires in COVID-19. Under the authors' procedure: Amplification from reference gene primers served as the basis for estimated nucleated cell counts. The assay was immunoSEQ multiplex PCR, and TCRdb's table has in-frame clones only and misses some. That table is the source of V, J and clone size, and D and trimming were worked out from the DNA. This sample has roughly 180,000 clones, with around four fifths found just once. The germline V and J ends were trimmed by 3 bases and 3 bases, with 11 bases remaining between them. CDR1 is LNHDA and CDR2 is SQIVND in the germline V gene (reference sequence). The CDR3 has 15 amino acids.

The specimen was PBMCs or T cells enriched from blood (not recorded which). The chain uses TRBV19 and TRBJ1-4; a weak D match, TRBD1 (5 bases). This TCR was recovered from a woman aged 50 to 65 in a cohort exposed to, infected with or recovered from COVID-19 (not recorded which). The DNA for the CDR3 is TGTGCCAGTAGTATTTACGGCAGGGCTAATGAAAAACTGTTTTTT. It translates to CASSIYGRANEKLFF.